The clone carrying this T cell receptor (beta chain) was detected only once. What it binds is not known. This specimen belongs to a study of OX40 agonist ivuxolimab in advanced cancers. The overall study: Those treated in dose escalation had hepatocellular carcinoma, melanoma, renal cell cancer or head and neck cancer. A history of anti-PD-1, anti-PD-L1 or anti-CTLA-4 therapy was acceptable, and approximately 41% had some. Overall study findings and caveats: Relative to CD4+, CD8+ T cells held more expanded clones on average.

Profiling relied on immunoSEQ multiplex PCR, and the TCRdb table lists in-frame clones only, not all of them. The repertoire has tens of thousands of clones, over 80% of them found once; the top ten carry about 7.2%. The sequence was obtained from an adult with an advanced solid tumor such as melanoma, head and neck, liver or kidney cancer. Sequencing was performed on CD4+ or CD8+ T cells sorted from blood, taken in a trial of the OX40 agonist ivuxolimab.

The CDR3 sequence: CASPSVAKNIQYF. Written as DNA, the CDR3 is TGTGCCAGCCCCTCGGTAGCCAAAAACATTCAGTACTTC. The J gene is TRBJ2-4, the V gene TRBV9, with D hard to call. V lost 7 bases, J lost 0 bases, and 8 bases lay in between. CDR1 is SGDLS and CDR2 is YYNGEE in the germline V gene. The CDR3 length is 13 residues. Using reference TRBV9 and TRBJ2-4 for the parts outside the CDR3, the full variable domain is DSGVTQTPKHLITATGQRVTLRCSPRSGDLSVYWYQQSLDQGLQFLIQYYNGEERAKGNILERFSAQQFPDLHSELNLSSLELGDSALYFCASPSVAKNIQYFGAGTRLSVL.